This paragraph reports one T cell receptor (beta chain). The target antigen is unknown. The data stem from a study of blood T cells in healthy people across ages. Study results and caveats: Expanded clonotype shifts may have been confounded, as the donors had an unknown CMV status.

The length of the CDR3 is 13 residues. Germline assignment: CDR1 KGHSH and CDR2 LQKENI. The V end lost 2 bases, the J end lost 4 bases, and 8 bases lay between the germline ends. Next came a second PCR, run for about 7 to 12 cycles, which used a sample-barcoded 5' primer along with a J-beta primer mix. A 12-random-nucleotide template-switch adaptor tagged each cDNA molecule. One entry per CDR3 protein, called by TCRdb with MiXCR from the 5' RACE reads. The profile covers 950,000 to 1,200,000 distinct CDR3 sequences, with 35% to 40% appearing a single time and approximately 14% taken by the ten largest.

The source is a man in his late teens or twenties in good health. The source material was blood. The chain employs TRBV18 and TRBJ1-2; D ambiguous. The CDR3 DNA sequence: TGTGCCAGCTCACCATCAGCGAGCTATGGCTACACCTTC. It specifies CASSPSASYGYTF.